These 22 T cell receptor beta chains were all obtained from the same sample, sequenced in a study of regulatory T cells in long-lasting Graves disease. Time point indicated: newly diagnosed GD, antithyroid drugs for less than 3 months. PBMCs were the source of the RNA used for TCR sequencing. With iRepertoire HTBI primers and Arm-PCR of CDR3 regions, TCR beta libraries were built. TCRdb re-derived calls from the multiplex PCR reads in MiXCR, one entry per CDR3 protein. This table has about 400,000 distinct CDR3 sequences, around 15% appearing once. The material sequenced was peripheral blood mononuclear cells (PBMCs), taken at new diagnosis, from a patient treated with antithyroid drugs. Receptors originate from a female donor with Graves disease.

A word on this clonotype: This sequence is one base from a far larger clone and is likely a read error. The genes are TRBV9 and TRBJ2-1, with 10 bases matching TRBD2. The CDR3 consists of 16 residues. J was trimmed by 10 bases and V by 0 bases; bases with no gene match: 10. Germline CDR1 is SGDLS and CDR2 is YYNGEE. The chain's CDR3 is CASSVAIAGGETEQFF. Here the CDR3 DNA reads TGTGCCAGCAGCGTAGCAATAGCGGGAGGTGAAACGGAGCAGTTCTTC.

This rearrangement joins TRBV2 to TRBJ1-3, with a weak D call TRBD1 (5 bases). There are 14 residues in the CDR3. Germline V CDR1 and CDR2: SNHLY, FYNNEI. The V gene lost 5 bases and the J gene lost 0 bases, with 8 bases spanning the gap. The CDR3 region is CASSLTASGNTIYF. The CDR3 DNA is TGTGCCAGCAGTTTGACAGCCTCTGGAAACACCATATATTTT.

This clonotype was counted many times. This chain joins TRBV11-2 and TRBJ2-5; perhaps TRBD2 as D (6 bases). V dropped 3 bases and J dropped 5 bases, with 13 bases sitting between them. The CDR3 length is 14 residues. Germline V CDR1 and CDR2: SGHAT, FQNNGV. The CDR3 DNA reads as TGTGCCAGCAGCTTTGGGGCGGGAAAGGAGACCCAGTACTTC. It is translated as CASSFGAGKETQYF. The full variable domain, with the rest looked up from reference TRBV11-2 and TRBJ2-5, is EAGVAQSPRYKIIEKRQSVAFWCNPISGHATLYWYQQILGQGPKLLIQFQNNGVVDDSQLPKDRFSAERLKGVDSTLKIQPAKLEDSAVYLCASSFGAGKETQYFGPGTRLLVL.

The sample holds many counts of this clonotype. The rearrangement joins TRBV12-3 or TRBV12-4 to TRBJ1-2; 7 bases fit TRBD1. The V segment lost 7 bases and the J segment 3 bases; nucleotides outside the gene matches: 8. The CDR3 runs to 14 residues. The CDR3 loop is CASTPIQGDYGYTF. For the CDR3, the DNA is TGTGCCAGCACCCCAATTCAGGGGGACTATGGCTACACCTTC.

This clonotype has at least ten counts. This chain connects TRBV20-1 to TRBJ2-1, with a tentative D call TRBD1 (6 bases). Germline V lookup: CDR1 DFQATT, CDR2 SNEGSKA (reference sequence). The CDR3 has 16 residues. Trimming removed 0 bases from V and 1 base from J, with 13 bases in between. For the CDR3, the DNA is TGCAGTGCTAGAGATCGAACAGGGTATTCCTACAATGAGCAGTTCTTC. Protein sequence: CSARDRTGYSYNEQFF.

This clonotype was seen ten or more times. The chain is built from TRBV6-2 or TRBV6-3 and TRBJ2-1; D might be TRBD2 (5 bases). This CDR3 has 15 amino acids. The germline V gene encodes CDR1 MNHEY and CDR2 SVGEGT. Trimming took 0 bases from V and 7 from J, leaving 13 bases between them. CDR3 sequence: CASSYSPRTLNEQFF. The DNA for the CDR3 is TGTGCCAGCAGTTACTCCCCCAGGACTCTGAATGAGCAGTTCTTC.

In its sample, this clonotype was seen a few times. The chain uses TRBV2 and TRBJ1-5; D perhaps matches TRBD1 (5 bases). The germline CDR1 and CDR2 sequences are SNHLY and FYNNEI. With 4 bases removed from V and 4 bases from J, the gap between germline ends came to 14 bases. The CDR3 is 15 amino acids. CDR3 sequence reads: CASSGYGAGNQPQHF. The CDR3 DNA is TGTGCCAGCAGTGGATACGGGGCAGGAAATCAGCCCCAGCATTTT.

This clonotype was observed at least ten times. V usage is TRBV9 and J usage is TRBJ2-5; 7 bases are a match to TRBD2. V shed 0 bases, J shed 2 bases, and the junction held 4 bases outside the gene matches. This CDR3 region has 15 residues. Germline V CDR1 and CDR2: SGDLS, YYNGEE. CDR3 protein: CASSVGLAAQETQYF. The CDR3 nucleotides read TGTGCCAGCAGCGTAGGGCTAGCGGCTCAAGAGACCCAGTACTTC.

This clonotype showed up many times. The chain uses TRBV7-3 and TRBJ2-1, with 10 bases identical to TRBD2. From germline, CDR1 is SGHTA and CDR2 FQGTGA. This CDR3 has 15 amino acids. V was pared by 5 bases and J by 10 bases, with 11 bases of the junction left unmatched. The DNA of the CDR3 is TGTGCCAGCAGCCCTGTAGAGACTAGCGGGTCGGAGCAGTTCTTC. It is translated as CASSPVETSGSEQFF.

At least ten counts were recorded for this clonotype. This sequence joins TRBV7-9 and TRBJ2-7; no reliable D call. The V gene lost 1 base and the J gene lost 1 base, with 2 bases spanning the gap. The length of the CDR3 is 12 residues. Germline assignment: CDR1 SEHNR and CDR2 FQNEAQ (reference sequence). CDR3 sequence (DNA): TGTGCCAGCAGCTTAGTGTCCTACGAGCAGTACTTC. This encodes CASSLVSYEQYF. Drawing the rest from reference TRBV7-9 and TRBJ2-7, the complete variable domain is DTGVSQNPRHKITKRGQNVTFRCDPISEHNRLYWYRQTLGQGPEFLTYFQNEAQLEKSRLLSDRFSAERPKGSFSTLEIQRTEQGDSAMYLCASSLVSYEQYFGPGTRLTVT.

In this sample, this clonotype turned up many times. V usage is TRBV5-1 and J usage is TRBJ2-7, with 7 bases identical to TRBD2. The length of the CDR3 is 14 residues. The V gene end was trimmed by 0 bases and the J gene end by 5 bases; junction bases not matched to a gene: 5. Per germline, CDR1 SGHRS and CDR2 YFSETQ. The CDR3 nucleotides are TGCGCCAGCAGCTTGGCGCGGGAGATCCACGAGCAGTACTTC. Protein sequence: CASSLAREIHEQYF. The full variable domain, its missing parts supplied by reference TRBV5-1 and TRBJ2-7, is KAGVTQTPRYLIKTRGQQVTLSCSPISGHRSVSWYQQTPGQGLQFLFEYFSETQRNKGNFPGRFSGRQFSNSRSEMNVSTLELGDSALYLCASSLAREIHEQYFGPGTRLTVT.

J is TRBJ2-1 and V is TRBV19; D is undetermined. Trimming took off 4 bases at V and 10 bases at J, with 11 bases between the two ends. CDR1 is LNHDA, CDR2 SQIVND, per germline (reference sequence). CDR3 length: 12 amino acids. CDR3 residues: CASSNYPREQFF. CDR3 DNA sequence: TGTGCCAGTAGTAACTACCCGAGGGAGCAGTTCTTC.

As regards this clonotype: One base separates it from a far larger clone, so it is likely a read error. The CDR3 DNA follows: TGTGCCAACGGCTCGGGACAGGTGTACGATGAGCAGTTCTTC. As protein: CANGSGQVYDEQFF. The rearrangement links TRBV2 to TRBJ2-6; TRBD1 matches 8 bases. With the DNA end fitting TRBJ2-1 better, the J assignment may be wrong. Germline CDR1 is SNHLY and CDR2 is FYNNEI. The CDR3 loop spans 14 amino acids.

Many counts were recorded for this clonotype. The chain joins TRBV28 to TRBJ2-5, with D tentatively TRBD2 (6 bases). Trimming pared 6 bases from V and 7 bases from J, leaving 21 bases between. Germline assignment: CDR1 MDHEN and CDR2 SYDVKM. CDR3 size: 15 residues. The DNA of the CDR3 is TGTGCCAGCAGGAACCCGACTAGGAGCGGACGGACCCAGTACTTC. Residues: CASRNPTRSGRTQYF. The whole variable domain, filled in from reference TRBV28 and TRBJ2-5, reads DVKVTQSSRYLVKRTGEKVFLECVQDMDHENMFWYRQDPGLGLRLIYFSYDVKMKEKGDIPEGYSVSREKKERFSLILESASTNQTSMYLCASRNPTRSGRTQYFGPGTRLLVL.

The table lists this clonotype with many counts. The V and J genes are TRBV6-1 and TRBJ2-1; TRBD1 aligns across 7 bases. Trimming took 1 base from V and 6 from J; bases not matched to a gene: 6. The CDR3 spans 15 residues. Per germline, CDR1 MNHNS and CDR2 SASEGT. The CDR3 spells CASSEEKGARNEQFF. The CDR3 DNA follows: TGTGCCAGCAGTGAAGAAAAGGGGGCGCGCAATGAGCAGTTCTTC.

In this sample, this clonotype turned up many times. This chain connects TRBV28 to TRBJ2-5; maybe TRBD2 (6 bases). Germline V gives CDR1 MDHEN, CDR2 SYDVKM. CDR3 size: 12 residues. Trimming removed 3 bases from V and 7 bases from J, with 9 bases in between. The DNA of the CDR3 is TGTGCCAGCAGTTTTCCCGGGAGGACCCAGTACTTC. Residues: CASSFPGRTQYF.

This clonotype has more than one count but fewer than ten. The chain is built from TRBV12-5 and TRBJ2-1; TRBD2 matches at 7 bases. The CDR3 runs 15 residues. Trimming at V came to 5 bases and at J to 3 bases, leaving 7 bases not matched to a gene. CDR1 is LGHNT and CDR2 is FRNRAP in the germline V gene. This chain's CDR3 is CASGMGAGLYNEQFF. For the CDR3, the DNA is TGTGCTAGTGGTATGGGAGCGGGGCTCTACAATGAGCAGTTCTTC.

This clonotype was observed many times. The genes are TRBV6-1 and TRBJ2-7; D gene ambiguous. Per germline, CDR1 MNHNS and CDR2 SASEGT. Trimming shortened V by 2 bases and J by 12 bases, and 20 bases separated the two germline ends. This CDR3 comprises 14 residues. This CDR3 is CASSEPPEVFCPYF. For the CDR3, the DNA is TGTGCCAGCAGTGAACCTCCTGAGGTTTTCTGTCCGTACTTC.

In this sample, this clonotype turned up many times. The chain couples TRBV30 to TRBJ2-5; TRBD2 aligns across 9 bases. V was clipped by 2 bases and J by 1 base; unmatched bases: 8. The CDR3 contains 16 residues. CDR1 GTSNPN and CDR2 SVGIG come from the germline V gene (reference sequence). CDR3 residues: CAWSTGTSSFQETQYF. The CDR3 DNA reads TGTGCCTGGAGTACCGGGACTAGCAGCTTCCAAGAGACCCAGTACTTC.

This clonotype turned up a few times. This may be a read error, as it is one base from a much larger clone. The chain uses TRBV20-1 and TRBJ1-1; D call uncertain. Germline CDR1 reads DFQATT; CDR2 reads SNEGSKA (reference sequence). The CDR3 extends over 11 amino acids. CDR3 coding DNA: TGCAGTGCTAGTCCCCGCGGCGAAGCTCTCTTT. This codes for CSASPRGEALF.

This clonotype was seen many times. The J gene is TRBJ1-5, the V gene TRBV20-1, with D unclear. Trimming cost V 6 bases and J 4 bases, with 10 bases left between them. The CDR3 is 12 amino acids. CDR1 and CDR2 from the germline V gene are DFQATT and SNEGSKA (reference sequence). DNA for the CDR3: TGCAGTGCCTTTCGATATAATCAGCCCCAGCATTTT. Translated: CSAFRYNQPQHF.

This clonotype appeared many times. The genes are TRBV20-1 and TRBJ1-6; D is unresolved. Trimming stripped 5 bases from V and 8 bases from J, with 13 bases between. Germline lookup yields CDR1 DFQATT and CDR2 SNEGSKA (reference sequence). The CDR3 extends over 13 amino acids. The CDR3 loop is CSAPEGAYSPLHF. The CDR3 coding sequence is TGCAGTGCTCCGGAGGGAGCCTATTCACCCCTCCACTTT.